This T cell receptor beta chain was documented in a study of Ad26.COV2.S vaccination and SARS-CoV-2 variants. Study in general: Vaccine-arm donor from the placebo-controlled COV1001 Ad26.COV2.S trial. The authors gave Ad26.COV2.S intramuscularly, either once or twice 56 days apart.

Turning to this clone: Antigen: not known.

Whole-study findings and limits: In vaccinated individuals, spike-specific CD8+ and CD4+ T cell responses reportedly displayed substantial breadth.

Libraries were prepared by immunoSEQ multiplex PCR; TCRdb keeps only in-frame clonotypes and omits some of them. The data contain some 340,000 clones, about 86% of them singletons. The CDR3 length is 14 residues. J gave up 6 bases and V 2 bases, and 4 bases lay outside the gene matches. From germline, CDR1 is GTSNPN and CDR2 SVGIG (reference sequence). Documented treatment: about 20 received Ad26.COV2.S at low or high dose, single or two shots; 5 received placebo; per-sample allocation not given. Sampling occurred on day 63 after the first vaccine or placebo injection. The material was peripheral blood, obtained in a trial of Ad26.COV2.S vaccine versus placebo. The sequence came from a person between 18 and 65 years old who received the Ad26.COV2.S COVID-19 vaccine or a placebo. The V call is TRBV30, the J call TRBJ1-6, with 7 bases that match TRBD1. The CDR3 protein is CAWSRGGGNSPLHF. Written as DNA, the CDR3 is TGTGCCTGGAGTCGAGGGGGCGGTAATTCACCCCTCCACTTT.